Listed below are T cell receptor beta chains from one sample, sequenced in a study of cytomegalovirus exposure and HLA in healthy donors. Profiling relied on immunoSEQ multiplex PCR, and the TCRdb table lists in-frame clones only, not all of them. Here the sample spans about 130,000 clones, roughly 91% being singletons. Sequencing was carried out using PBMCs. These receptors were collected from a man aged 25-40 years in good health and CMV-seronegative. The CDR3 runs from the conserved cysteine through the conserved F or W. Fields, in order: clone size, J gene, V gene, D gene, CDR3 length, CDR3 protein, CDR3 DNA. The D gene is left open where the match is weak. Expanded clones are given a class, and other clones once, few, many or no size at all.

>NA|TRBJ2-5|TRBV6-5|NA|15
CASSYAQGMRETQYF
TGTGCCAGCAGTTATGCGCAGGGGATGAGGGAGACCCAGTACTTC
>once|TRBJ2-7|TRBV27|TRBD2|18
CASGTRRGTSGGGYEQYF
TGTGCCAGCGGTACCCGCCGCGGGACTAGCGGGGGAGGATACGAGCAGTACTTC
>NA|TRBJ1-5|TRBV12-5|TRBD1|15
CASHPSDRANSPQHF
TGTGCTAGCCATCCCTCGGACAGGGCAAATAGCCCCCAGCATTTT
>NA|TRBJ2-1|TRBV6-5|NA|14
CASSYSSSRDEQFF
TGTGCCAGCAGTTACAGCTCGTCCAGGGATGAGCAGTTCTTC
>NA|TRBJ2-7|TRBV7-7|NA|13
CASSQSPGDEQYF
TGTGCCAGCAGCCAGAGCCCGGGGGACGAGCAGTACTTC
>NA|TRBJ2-6|TRBV10-3|TRBD1|19
CAISENRGPSYSGANVLTF
TGTGCCATCAGTGAAAACAGGGGCCCTTCCTATTCTGGGGCCAACGTCCTGACTTTC
>NA|TRBJ1-2|TRBV23-1|NA|14
CASPGITDNYGYTF
TGCGCCAGCCCGGGAATTACGGATAACTATGGCTACACCTTC
>NA|TRBJ2-7|TRBV10-2|NA|15
CASSESLRGYYEQYF
TGCGCCAGCAGTGAGTCATTGCGGGGCTACTACGAGCAGTACTTC
>NA|TRBJ2-3|TRBV28|TRBD2|16
CASSGLAGGFTDTQYF
TGTGCCAGCAGCGGACTAGCGGGGGGGTTCACAGATACGCAGTATTTT
>NA|TRBJ2-1|TRBV4-1|TRBD2|17
CASSRGLAGTSYNEQFF
TGCGCCAGCAGCCGGGGACTAGCGGGGACCTCCTACAATGAGCAGTTCTTC
>NA|TRBJ2-7|TRBV6-1|TRBD2|15
CASSYLRGGPYEQYF
TGTGCCAGCAGCTACCTCCGGGGGGGACCCTACGAGCAGTACTTC
>NA|TRBJ2-5|TRBV6-6|NA|11
CASSYRETQYF
TGTGCCAGCAGTTACCGGGAGACCCAGTACTTC
>NA|TRBJ2-3|TRBV5-4|NA|15
CASSNGGGATDTQYF
TGTGCCAGCAGTAATGGTGGGGGGGCCACAGATACGCAGTATTTT
>NA|TRBJ2-3|TRBV5-4|TRBD2|14
CASSAGGPTDTQYF
TGTGCCAGCAGCGCGGGGGGGCCGACAGATACGCAGTATTTT
>NA|TRBJ2-2|TRBV28|TRBD1|16
CASQTAGGGVAGELFF
TGTGCCAGCCAAACAGCAGGGGGCGGTGTTGCCGGGGAGCTGTTTTTT
>NA|TRBJ2-2|TRBV7-3|TRBD1|15
CASSPGTGGPGELFF
TGTGCCAGCAGCCCAGGGACAGGGGGGCCCGGGGAGCTGTTTTTT
>once|TRBJ1-4|TRBV2|TRBD1|13
CAGSDRKGEKLFF
TGTGCCGGTTCGGACAGGAAAGGTGAAAAACTGTTTTTT
>NA|TRBJ2-3|TRBV7-9|NA|16
CASSLAQSGLGDTQYF
TGTGCCAGCAGCTTAGCGCAATCAGGGCTGGGAGATACGCAGTATTTT
>NA|TRBJ2-7|TRBV10-2|TRBD1|13
CASSSDRVLEQYF
TGCGCCAGCAGTTCCGACAGGGTACTTGAGCAGTACTTC
>NA|TRBJ2-3|TRBV6-5|TRBD2|15
CASSWGLAGTDTQYF
TGTGCCAGCAGCTGGGGACTAGCGGGCACAGATACGCAGTATTTT
>NA|TRBJ2-1|TRBV4-2|NA|18
CASSQVVAAGLGHNEQFF
TGTGCCAGCAGCCAAGTGGTGGCTGCGGGACTGGGACACAATGAGCAGTTCTTC
>NA|TRBJ1-6|TRBV28|NA|13
CASSLTEASPLHF
TGTGCCAGCAGTTTAACTGAGGCTTCACCCCTCCACTTT
>once|TRBJ1-5|TRBV28|NA|14
CASSLSSGNQPQHF
TGTGCCAGCAGTTTATCCTCCGGCAATCAGCCCCAGCATTTT
>NA|TRBJ1-6|TRBV7-2|TRBD1|16
CASSSSTGVDNSPLHF
TGTGCCAGCAGCTCTTCGACAGGGGTGGATAATTCACCCCTCCACTTT
>NA|TRBJ2-7|TRBV5-4|TRBD2|15
CASSLGLAGSSEQYF
TGTGCCAGCAGCCTGGGGCTAGCGGGGTCAAGTGAGCAGTACTTC
>NA|TRBJ2-2|TRBV4-1|TRBD1|16
CASSQPGQGYTGELFF
TGCGCCAGCAGCCAACCGGGACAGGGGTACACCGGGGAGCTGTTTTTT
>NA|TRBJ2-5|TRBV27|TRBD2|16
CASSFETSGNQETQYF
TGTGCCAGCAGTTTTGAGACTAGCGGGAACCAAGAGACCCAGTACTTC
>NA|TRBJ1-5|TRBV5-1|NA|16
CASSARTPTSNQPQHF
TGCGCCAGCAGCGCGCGGACACCTACTAGCAATCAGCCCCAGCATTTT
>few|TRBJ1-3|TRBV14|NA|17
CASSQDMGHLPGNTIYF
TGTGCCAGCAGCCAAGATATGGGACACTTGCCTGGAAACACCATATATTTT
>NA|TRBJ2-7|TRBV19|TRBD1|16
CASSKWEDRAIYEQYF
TGTGCCAGTAGTAAGTGGGAGGACAGGGCTATCTACGAGCAGTACTTC
>NA|TRBJ1-5|TRBV9|TRBD1|16
CASSPRPGQPNEPQHF
TGTGCCAGCAGCCCTCGACCGGGACAGCCCAATGAGCCCCAGCATTTT
>once|TRBJ2-3|TRBV11-2|TRBD1|19
CASSVGPGQGASLTDTQYF
TGTGCCAGCTCCGTAGGACCGGGACAGGGGGCATCCCTCACAGATACGCAGTATTTT
>NA|TRBJ1-1|TRBV7-9|NA|16
CASSSAGGRGNTEAFF
TGTGCCAGCAGCTCGGCGGGGGGGCGCGGGAACACTGAAGCTTTCTTT
>NA|TRBJ1-4|TRBV6-1|TRBD1|16
CASSEGADRGIEKLFF
TGTGCCAGCAGTGAAGGGGCGGACAGGGGGATTGAAAAACTGTTTTTT
>NA|TRBJ1-2|TRBV6-6|TRBD1|13
CATQWTGVSGYTF
TGTGCCACCCAGTGGACAGGGGTGAGTGGCTACACCTTC